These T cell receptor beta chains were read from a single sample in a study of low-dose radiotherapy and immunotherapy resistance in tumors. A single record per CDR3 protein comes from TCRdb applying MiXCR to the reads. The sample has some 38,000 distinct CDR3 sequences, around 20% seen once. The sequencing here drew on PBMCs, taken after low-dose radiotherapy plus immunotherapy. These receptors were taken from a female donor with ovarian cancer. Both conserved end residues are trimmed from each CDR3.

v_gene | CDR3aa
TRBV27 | ASSPLGQGIADTQY
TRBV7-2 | ASSLGGSDFYNEQF
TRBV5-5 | ASSLAGTGRTGELF
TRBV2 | ASSVAGGIYEQY
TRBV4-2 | ASSQGATSGNSYEQY
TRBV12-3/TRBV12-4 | ASSFSERGPGETQY
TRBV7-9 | ASSSEETTTHNNEQF
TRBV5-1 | ASSSRTDSTDTQY
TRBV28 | ASSPHSGSGTNNEQF
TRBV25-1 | ASSETAGGRNTGELF
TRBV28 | ASSLKDYGYT
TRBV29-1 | SVRGVQETQY
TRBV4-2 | ASSQELRGYETQY
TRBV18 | ASSPHHGSDTQY
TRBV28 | ASTSSGRANTGELF
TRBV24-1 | ATSGEVNEQF
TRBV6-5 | ASSYAGSTGTQY
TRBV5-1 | ATKNLPGTPAYEQY
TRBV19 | ASSMRRGQVSSTEAF
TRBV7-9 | ASSLAGPTDTQY
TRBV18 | ASSPPSRENTEAF
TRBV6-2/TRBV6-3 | ASTTAGSSNYGYT
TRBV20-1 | SARRVIEQF
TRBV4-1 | ASSQVRAGSGTEAF
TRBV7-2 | ASSSEIIAGAPGAKNIQY
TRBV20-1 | SAPGGLGGAYYGYT
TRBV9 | ASKPEGRNTIY
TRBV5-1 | ASSPQDRDNEQF
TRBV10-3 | AISEWGGYEQY